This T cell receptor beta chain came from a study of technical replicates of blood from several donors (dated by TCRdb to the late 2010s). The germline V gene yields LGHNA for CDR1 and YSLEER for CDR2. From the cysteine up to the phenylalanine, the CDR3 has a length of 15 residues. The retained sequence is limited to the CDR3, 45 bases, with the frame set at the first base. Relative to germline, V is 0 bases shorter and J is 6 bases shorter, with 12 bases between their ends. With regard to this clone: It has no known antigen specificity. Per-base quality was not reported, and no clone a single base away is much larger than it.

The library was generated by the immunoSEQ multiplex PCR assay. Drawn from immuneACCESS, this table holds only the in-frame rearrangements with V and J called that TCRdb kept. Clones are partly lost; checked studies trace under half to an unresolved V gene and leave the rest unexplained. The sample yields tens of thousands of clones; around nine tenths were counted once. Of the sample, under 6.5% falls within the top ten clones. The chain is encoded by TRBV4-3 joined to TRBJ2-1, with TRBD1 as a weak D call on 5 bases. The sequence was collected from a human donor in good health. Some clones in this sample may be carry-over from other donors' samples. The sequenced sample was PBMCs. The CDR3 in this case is CASSQDVVGLNEQFF. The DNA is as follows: TGCGCCAGCAGCCAAGATGTGGTGGGGCTCAATGAGCAGTTCTTC.